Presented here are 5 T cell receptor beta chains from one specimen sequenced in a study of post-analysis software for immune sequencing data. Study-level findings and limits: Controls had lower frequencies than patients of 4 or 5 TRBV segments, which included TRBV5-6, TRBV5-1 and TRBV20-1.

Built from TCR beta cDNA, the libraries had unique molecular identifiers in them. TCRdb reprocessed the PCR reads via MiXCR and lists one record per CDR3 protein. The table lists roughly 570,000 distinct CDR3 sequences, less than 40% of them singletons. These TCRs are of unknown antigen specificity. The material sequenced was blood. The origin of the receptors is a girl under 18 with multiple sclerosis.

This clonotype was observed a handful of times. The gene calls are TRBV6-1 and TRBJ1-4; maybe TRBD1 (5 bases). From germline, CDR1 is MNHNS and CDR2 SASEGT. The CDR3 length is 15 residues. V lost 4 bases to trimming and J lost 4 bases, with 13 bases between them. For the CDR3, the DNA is TGTGCCAGCAGTGGGGAAGACAGCCTTAATGAAAAACTGTTTTTT. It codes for CASSGEDSLNEKLFF.

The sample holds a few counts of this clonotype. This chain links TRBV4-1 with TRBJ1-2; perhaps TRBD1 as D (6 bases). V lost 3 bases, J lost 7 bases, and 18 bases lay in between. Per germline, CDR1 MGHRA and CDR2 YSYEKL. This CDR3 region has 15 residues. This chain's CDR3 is CASSHQADRNRGYTF. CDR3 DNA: TGCGCCAGCAGCCATCAGGCCGACAGGAATCGTGGCTACACCTTC.

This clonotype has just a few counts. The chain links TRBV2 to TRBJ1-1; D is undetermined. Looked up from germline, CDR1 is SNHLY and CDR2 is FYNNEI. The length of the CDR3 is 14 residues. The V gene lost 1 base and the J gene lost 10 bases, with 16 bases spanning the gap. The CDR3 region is CASSEVSSPLGAFF. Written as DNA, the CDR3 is TGTGCCAGCAGTGAAGTCTCGAGCCCCTTGGGAGCTTTCTTT.

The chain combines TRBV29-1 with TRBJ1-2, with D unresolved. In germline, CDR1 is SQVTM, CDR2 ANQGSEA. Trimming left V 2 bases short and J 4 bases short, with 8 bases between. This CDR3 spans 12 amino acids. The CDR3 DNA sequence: TGCAGCGTTGAAAGGGAGGTCTATGGCTACACCTTC. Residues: CSVEREVYGYTF.

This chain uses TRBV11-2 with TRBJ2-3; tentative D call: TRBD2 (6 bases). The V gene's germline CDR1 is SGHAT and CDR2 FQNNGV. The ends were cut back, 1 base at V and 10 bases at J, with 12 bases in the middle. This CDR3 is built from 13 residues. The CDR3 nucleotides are TGTGCCAGCAGCTTAGTCTATGGGGGGTCGCAGTATTTT. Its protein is CASSLVYGGSQYF.